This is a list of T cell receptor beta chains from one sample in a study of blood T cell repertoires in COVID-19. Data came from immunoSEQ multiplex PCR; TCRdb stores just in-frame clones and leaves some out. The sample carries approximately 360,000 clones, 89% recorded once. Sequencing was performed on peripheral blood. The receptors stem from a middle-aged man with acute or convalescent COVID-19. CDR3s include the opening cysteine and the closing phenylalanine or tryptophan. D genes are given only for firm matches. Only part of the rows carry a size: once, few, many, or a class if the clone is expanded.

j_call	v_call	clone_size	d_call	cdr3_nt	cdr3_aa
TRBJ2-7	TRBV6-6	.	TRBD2	TGTGCCAGCAGTCCCCCCGGGACTAGCTCCTACGAGCAGTACTTC	CASSPPGTSSYEQYF
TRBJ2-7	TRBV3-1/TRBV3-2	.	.	TGTGCCAGCAGCCAAGACCGTTCCTACGAGCAGTACTTC	CASSQDRSYEQYF
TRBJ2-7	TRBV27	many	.	TGTGCCAGCAGTAGACAGAGAACCTACGAGCAGTACTTC	CASSRQRTYEQYF
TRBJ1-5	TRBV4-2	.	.	TGTGCCAGCAGCCAAGATTTCCCCGGAGGGCGACAGCCCCAGCATTTT	CASSQDFPGGRQPQHF
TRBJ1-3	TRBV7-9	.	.	TGTGCCAGCAGCGTACAAACAGGAAACTCTGGAAACACCATATATTTT	CASSVQTGNSGNTIYF
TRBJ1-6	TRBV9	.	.	TGTGCCAGCAGCGTAGGTCAGGGCTATTCACCCCTCCACTTT	CASSVGQGYSPLHF
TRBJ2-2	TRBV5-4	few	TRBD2	TGTGCCAGCAGACCTTTAGCGGGCACCGGGGAGCTGTTTTTT	CASRPLAGTGELFF
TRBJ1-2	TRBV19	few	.	TGTGCCAGTAGTATATCAGGGATCGACTATGGCTACACCTTC	CASSISGIDYGYTF
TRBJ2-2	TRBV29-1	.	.	TGCAGTGTATTACGAGGGCCGTACGGGGAGCTGTTTTTT	CSVLRGPYGELFF
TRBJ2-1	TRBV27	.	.	TGTGCCAGCAACCGGGGAGCGTCCTACAATGAGCAGTTCTTC	CASNRGASYNEQFF
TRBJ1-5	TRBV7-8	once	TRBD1	TGTGCCAGCAGCCCAGAGGACAGGGGAGGTCAGCCCCAGCATTTT	CASSPEDRGGQPQHF
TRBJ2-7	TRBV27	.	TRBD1	TGTGCCAGCAGTTTTGGGACAGGGTCTCCCTACGAGCAGTACTTC	CASSFGTGSPYEQYF
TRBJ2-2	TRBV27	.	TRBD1	TGTGCCAGCGGGGACAGGTTCCAGGATAGCACCGGGGAGCTGTTTTTT	CASGDRFQDSTGELFF
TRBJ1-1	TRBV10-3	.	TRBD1	TGTGCCATCAGTGATGACAGGGGATACACTGAAGCTTTCTTT	CAISDDRGYTEAFF
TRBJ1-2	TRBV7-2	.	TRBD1	TGTGCCAGCAGAAAGTCAACGGACAGGGGTTATGGCTACACCTTC	CASRKSTDRGYGYTF
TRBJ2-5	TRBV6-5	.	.	TGTGCCACTTCGGACGCGGGGACCCAGTACTTC	CATSDAGTQYF
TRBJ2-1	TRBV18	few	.	TGTGCCAGCTCACCACCCGTCAGGGCGAATAGGAATGAGCAGTTCTTC	CASSPPVRANRNEQFF
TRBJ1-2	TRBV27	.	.	TGTGCCAGCTCTCCAGGGGCTGGTGGCTACACCTTC	CASSPGAGGYTF
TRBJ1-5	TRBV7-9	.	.	TGTGCCAGCAGCTTCGGGGGGGCTAGTCAGCCCCAGCATTTT	CASSFGGASQPQHF
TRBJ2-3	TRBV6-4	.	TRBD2	TGTGCCAGCAGTGAGAGCGGATTCCCCGGGGGGGATACGCAGTATTTT	CASSESGFPGGDTQYF
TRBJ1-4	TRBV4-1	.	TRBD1	TGCGCCAGCACCCTAGGGACAGCAACTAATGAAAAACTGTTTTTT	CASTLGTATNEKLFF
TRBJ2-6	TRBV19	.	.	TGTGCCAGTAATAAAGGGACACTCTCCGGGGCCAACGTCCTGACTTTC	CASNKGTLSGANVLTF
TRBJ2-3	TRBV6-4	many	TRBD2	TGTGCCAGCAGTGACTCTAGCGGGGGCACAGATACGCAGTATTTT	CASSDSSGGTDTQYF
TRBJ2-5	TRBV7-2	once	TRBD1	TGTGCCAGCAGCTTAGCTCTCGACAGGGGCCAAGAGACCCAGTACTTC	CASSLALDRGQETQYF
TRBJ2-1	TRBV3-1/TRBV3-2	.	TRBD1	TGTGCCAGTTCCGACAGGGGTCGTTCCTACAATGAGCAGTTCTTC	CASSDRGRSYNEQFF
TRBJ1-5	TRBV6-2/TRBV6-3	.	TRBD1	TGTGCCAGCAGTTACCGGATTGGGACAGGGGGAAATCAGCCCCAGCATTTT	CASSYRIGTGGNQPQHF
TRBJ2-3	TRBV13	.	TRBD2	TGTGCCAGCAGCTTAGCTCCGGGACTAGCTAGGGGCGGGGATACGCAGTATTTT	CASSLAPGLARGGDTQYF
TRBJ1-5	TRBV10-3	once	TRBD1	TGTGCCATCAGTGAGACCACGACAGGGGGAGGTGGTCAGCCCCAGCATTTT	CAISETTTGGGGQPQHF
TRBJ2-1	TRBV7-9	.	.	TGTGCCAGCAGCCATGGTTCTCAGGCCTACAATGAGCAGTTCTTC	CASSHGSQAYNEQFF
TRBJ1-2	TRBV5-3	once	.	TGTGCCAGAAGCTCAGACGAGGGCAGTATCTATGGCTACACCTTC	CARSSDEGSIYGYTF
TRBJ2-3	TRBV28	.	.	TGTGCCACCCTCTCCTTCTTGGATACGCAGTATTTT	CATLSFLDTQYF
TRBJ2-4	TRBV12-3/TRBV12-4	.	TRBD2	TGTGCCAGCAAACCTGGGGGGGGAAGCATTCAGTACTTC	CASKPGGGSIQYF
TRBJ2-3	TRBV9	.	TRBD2	TGTGCCAGCAGCGTAACTAGCGGGAGTTGGTCAGATACGCAGTATTTT	CASSVTSGSWSDTQYF
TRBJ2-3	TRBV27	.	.	TGTGCCAGCAGTCCCCAATCATACAGCCCTACTGGCACAGATACGCAGTATTTT	CASSPQSYSPTGTDTQYF
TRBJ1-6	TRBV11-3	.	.	TGTGCCAGCAGCTTAGAGCCTCGGACAACCCTCCACTTT	CASSLEPRTTLHF
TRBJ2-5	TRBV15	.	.	TGTGCCACCGTAAAGGCAGGGAAACTAGAGACCCAGTACTTC	CATVKAGKLETQYF
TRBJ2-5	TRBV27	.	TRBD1	TGTGCCAGCAGTTTATCGATGTCGACAGGGTTCAATTGGAAGACCCAGTACTTC	CASSLSMSTGFNWKTQYF
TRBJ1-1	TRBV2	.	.	TGTGCCAGCAGTGAATTAGAGAACACTGAAGCTTTCTTT	CASSELENTEAFF
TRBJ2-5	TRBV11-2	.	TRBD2	TGTGCCAGCAGCACCGGACTAGCGGGGGTTGTGGCCCAGTACTTC	CASSTGLAGVVAQYF
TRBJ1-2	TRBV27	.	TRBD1	TGTGCCAGCAGTTCGAACGACAGGGCCATAACTCTCTATGGCTACACCTTC	CASSSNDRAITLYGYTF
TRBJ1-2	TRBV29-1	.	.	TGCAGCGTTGAAGATAAGACAGCTTCGAACTATGGCTACACCTTC	CSVEDKTASNYGYTF
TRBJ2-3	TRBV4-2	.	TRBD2	TGTGCCAGCAGCCAACGACTAGCGGGAGAGGCAGATACGCAGTATTTT	CASSQRLAGEADTQYF
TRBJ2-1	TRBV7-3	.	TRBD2	TGTGCCAGCAGCTTAAACGCCGGGGGGGCCAACAATGAGCAGTTCTTC	CASSLNAGGANNEQFF
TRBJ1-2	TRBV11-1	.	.	TGTGCCAGCAGCTTAGTTCAAAGCGGGGACTATGGCTACACCTTC	CASSLVQSGDYGYTF
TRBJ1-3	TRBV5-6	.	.	TGTGCCAGCAGCTTGGGGTCAGGGCGTGGAAACACCATATATTTT	CASSLGSGRGNTIYF
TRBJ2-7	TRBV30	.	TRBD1	TGTGCCTACGCGACAGGGACCTACGAGCAGTACTTC	CAYATGTYEQYF
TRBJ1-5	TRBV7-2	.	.	TGTGCCAGCAGCTTAGTCGGGGACAATCAGCCCCAGCATTTT	CASSLVGDNQPQHF
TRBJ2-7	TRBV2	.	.	TGTGCCAGCAACCCCGTCCGGGTTTCCTACGAGCAGTACTTC	CASNPVRVSYEQYF
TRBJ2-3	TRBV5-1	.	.	TGCGCCAGCAGCCCGGGTTGGCGACTAGGGACAGATACGCAGTATTTT	CASSPGWRLGTDTQYF
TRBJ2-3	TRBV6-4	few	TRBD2	TGTGCCAGCAGTGAACGAGCGGGAGTCTCAGATACGCAGTATTTT	CASSERAGVSDTQYF
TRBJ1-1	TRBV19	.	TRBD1	TGTGCCGCAAGACAGGGTTCAACTGAAGCTTTCTTT	CAARQGSTEAFF
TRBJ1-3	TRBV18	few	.	TGTGCCAGCTCCGATCTTGGGACTCTTGGAAACACCATATATTTT	CASSDLGTLGNTIYF
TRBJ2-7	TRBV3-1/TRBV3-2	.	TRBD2	TGTGCCAGCAGCCAACCGGGACTAGCGGGGCTCTCCTACGAGCAGTACTTC	CASSQPGLAGLSYEQYF